These T cell receptor beta chains were read from a single sample in a study of shared clonotypes between healthy human individuals. Using immunoSEQ multiplex PCR, the repertoire was profiled, and TCRdb retains in-frame clones only, with some absent. The sample has some 1 million clones, about 75% seen once. The sample taken for sequencing was memory CD4+ T cells sorted from blood. The receptors originated from a man aged 18-30 years in good health. The CDR3 runs from the conserved cysteine through the conserved F or W. Fields, in order: CDR3 protein, CDR3 DNA, J gene, D gene, clone size, V gene. The D gene is left open where the match is weak. Clone sizes are given selectively: once, few, many, or a class where the clone is expanded.

cdr3_aa: CASSPGQVRTEAFF; cdr3_nt: TGCGCCAGCAGCCCAGGACAGGTTCGGACTGAAGCTTTCTTT; j_call: TRBJ1-1; d_call: TRBD1; clone_size: NA; v_call: TRBV5-1
cdr3_aa: CASRRLGNEQFF; cdr3_nt: TGTGCCAGCAGGCGACTGGGCAATGAGCAGTTCTTC; j_call: TRBJ2-1; d_call: NA; clone_size: few; v_call: TRBV7-9
cdr3_aa: CASSHAVLGPQETQYF; cdr3_nt: TGTGCCAGCAGCCATGCTGTTCTGGGTCCCCAAGAGACCCAGTACTTC; j_call: TRBJ2-5; d_call: NA; clone_size: NA; v_call: TRBV7-9
cdr3_aa: CASSPAGRTQYF; cdr3_nt: TGTGCCAGCAGCCCAGCAGGGAGAACCCAGTACTTC; j_call: TRBJ2-5; d_call: NA; clone_size: NA; v_call: TRBV14
cdr3_aa: CASSFGWQNYEQYF; cdr3_nt: TGTGCCAGCAGCTTTGGGTGGCAAAACTACGAGCAGTACTTC; j_call: TRBJ2-7; d_call: NA; clone_size: few; v_call: TRBV11-1
cdr3_aa: CASITGAIGQPQHF; cdr3_nt: TGTGCCAGCATAACAGGGGCCATAGGTCAGCCCCAGCATTTT; j_call: TRBJ1-5; d_call: TRBD1; clone_size: NA; v_call: TRBV6-1
cdr3_aa: CASNDSGQGFGNTIYF; cdr3_nt: TGTGCCAGCAATGACAGTGGACAGGGGTTCGGAAACACCATATATTTT; j_call: TRBJ1-3; d_call: TRBD1; clone_size: NA; v_call: TRBV28
cdr3_aa: CASSRSGGTDTQYF; cdr3_nt: TGTGCCAGCAGCCGCAGCGGTGGCACAGATACGCAGTATTTT; j_call: TRBJ2-3; d_call: NA; clone_size: NA; v_call: TRBV11-3
cdr3_aa: CAISDRVINYGYTF; cdr3_nt: TGTGCCATCAGTGACAGGGTTATAAACTATGGCTACACCTTC; j_call: TRBJ1-2; d_call: NA; clone_size: NA; v_call: TRBV10-3
cdr3_aa: CASSPLEVGLSYNSPLHF; cdr3_nt: TGTGCCAGCAGCCCCTTAGAGGTGGGACTCTCCTATAATTCACCCCTCCACTTT; j_call: TRBJ1-6; d_call: NA; clone_size: NA; v_call: TRBV11-2
cdr3_aa: CASSEEVNQPQHF; cdr3_nt: TGTGCCAGCAGTGAAGAGGTTAATCAGCCCCAGCATTTT; j_call: TRBJ1-5; d_call: NA; clone_size: NA; v_call: TRBV2
cdr3_aa: CASSLQGKNSPLHF; cdr3_nt: TGTGCCAGCAGCTTACAGGGGAAGAATTCACCCCTCCACTTT; j_call: TRBJ1-6; d_call: NA; clone_size: NA; v_call: TRBV7-2
cdr3_aa: CASSLTSGGLSGANVLTF; cdr3_nt: TGTGCCAGCAGCCTTACTAGCGGGGGACTCTCTGGGGCCAACGTCCTGACTTTC; j_call: TRBJ2-6; d_call: TRBD2; clone_size: few; v_call: TRBV5-6
cdr3_aa: CAFNREGLGLNEQFF; cdr3_nt: TGTGCCTTCAATCGGGAGGGCCTCGGCCTCAATGAGCAGTTCTTC; j_call: TRBJ2-1; d_call: TRBD2; clone_size: NA; v_call: TRBV30
cdr3_aa: CAISPSNQPQHF; cdr3_nt: TGTGCCATCAGCCCAAGCAATCAGCCCCAGCATTTT; j_call: TRBJ1-5; d_call: NA; clone_size: NA; v_call: TRBV10-3
cdr3_aa: CASSNIGYNEKLFF; cdr3_nt: TGTGCCAGCAGCAACATAGGGTATAATGAAAAACTGTTTTTT; j_call: TRBJ1-4; d_call: NA; clone_size: NA; v_call: TRBV7-6
cdr3_aa: CSVSTSRETQYF; cdr3_nt: TGCAGCGTATCAACTAGCAGAGAGACCCAGTACTTC; j_call: TRBJ2-5; d_call: NA; clone_size: NA; v_call: TRBV29-1
cdr3_aa: CASSSGGSPNYGYTF; cdr3_nt: TGCGCCAGCAGCTCAGGGGGTAGTCCCAACTATGGCTACACCTTC; j_call: TRBJ1-2; d_call: TRBD1; clone_size: NA; v_call: TRBV5-1
cdr3_aa: CASSQDRGTGANVLTF; cdr3_nt: TGCGCCAGCAGCCAGGACAGGGGAACTGGGGCCAACGTCCTGACTTTC; j_call: TRBJ2-6; d_call: TRBD1; clone_size: NA; v_call: TRBV4-3
cdr3_aa: CASSKGQVGEKLFF; cdr3_nt: TGTGCCAGCAGCAAGGGACAGGTCGGTGAAAAACTGTTTTTT; j_call: TRBJ1-4; d_call: TRBD1; clone_size: NA; v_call: TRBV5-6
cdr3_aa: CAISRDGSNTGELFF; cdr3_nt: TGTGCCATCAGTCGGGACGGATCGAACACCGGGGAGCTGTTTTTT; j_call: TRBJ2-2; d_call: NA; clone_size: NA; v_call: TRBV10-3
cdr3_aa: CASSPPAGGLDEQYF; cdr3_nt: TGTGCCAGCTCACCACCGGCAGGGGGTCTGGATGAGCAGTACTTC; j_call: TRBJ2-7; d_call: TRBD1; clone_size: NA; v_call: TRBV18
cdr3_aa: CASSLVPRALGTSNYGYTF; cdr3_nt: TGTGCCAGCAGCTTAGTACCCCGGGCCCTTGGAACGTCTAACTATGGCTACACCTTC; j_call: TRBJ1-2; d_call: NA; clone_size: once; v_call: TRBV7-2
cdr3_aa: CSARTGAEQFF; cdr3_nt: TGCAGTGCCCGGACAGGGGCGGAGCAGTTCTTC; j_call: TRBJ2-1; d_call: TRBD1; clone_size: NA; v_call: TRBV20-1
cdr3_aa: CASSLLDSPLHF; cdr3_nt: TGTGCCAGCAGCTTATTAGATTCACCCCTCCACTTT; j_call: TRBJ1-6; d_call: NA; clone_size: few; v_call: TRBV7-9
cdr3_aa: CASSVSGKETQYF; cdr3_nt: TGCGCCAGCAGTGTATCGGGAAAAGAGACCCAGTACTTC; j_call: TRBJ2-5; d_call: NA; clone_size: once; v_call: TRBV5-1
cdr3_aa: CASSLDGTGRETQYF; cdr3_nt: TGTGCTAGCAGCTTGGATGGGACAGGGAGAGAGACCCAGTACTTC; j_call: TRBJ2-5; d_call: TRBD1; clone_size: NA; v_call: TRBV7-7
cdr3_aa: CAWMRGLGAEAFF; cdr3_nt: TGTGCCTGGATGCGGGGGCTCGGTGCTGAAGCTTTCTTT; j_call: TRBJ1-1; d_call: NA; clone_size: NA; v_call: TRBV30
cdr3_aa: CASSRWGEGQDTQYF; cdr3_nt: TGTGCCAGTAGCCGGTGGGGGGAGGGCCAAGATACGCAGTATTTT; j_call: TRBJ2-3; d_call: TRBD2; clone_size: NA; v_call: TRBV19
cdr3_aa: CASSAGTGGKKPQHF; cdr3_nt: TGTGCCAGCAGTGCCGGGACAGGGGGTAAGAAGCCCCAGCATTTT; j_call: TRBJ1-5; d_call: TRBD1; clone_size: NA; v_call: TRBV2
cdr3_aa: CASSPDASSTQYF; cdr3_nt: TGTGCCAGCAGTCCCGACGCAAGTAGTACGCAGTATTTT; j_call: TRBJ2-3; d_call: NA; clone_size: NA; v_call: TRBV27
cdr3_aa: CASSLTGRSDYGYTF; cdr3_nt: TGTGCCAGCAGCCTCACGGGGCGGAGTGACTATGGCTACACCTTC; j_call: TRBJ1-2; d_call: NA; clone_size: NA; v_call: TRBV4-2
cdr3_aa: CASSFQGSQGQPQHF; cdr3_nt: TGTGCCAGCAGCTTCCAAGGGTCCCAGGGTCAGCCCCAGCATTTT; j_call: TRBJ1-5; d_call: NA; clone_size: NA; v_call: TRBV11-2